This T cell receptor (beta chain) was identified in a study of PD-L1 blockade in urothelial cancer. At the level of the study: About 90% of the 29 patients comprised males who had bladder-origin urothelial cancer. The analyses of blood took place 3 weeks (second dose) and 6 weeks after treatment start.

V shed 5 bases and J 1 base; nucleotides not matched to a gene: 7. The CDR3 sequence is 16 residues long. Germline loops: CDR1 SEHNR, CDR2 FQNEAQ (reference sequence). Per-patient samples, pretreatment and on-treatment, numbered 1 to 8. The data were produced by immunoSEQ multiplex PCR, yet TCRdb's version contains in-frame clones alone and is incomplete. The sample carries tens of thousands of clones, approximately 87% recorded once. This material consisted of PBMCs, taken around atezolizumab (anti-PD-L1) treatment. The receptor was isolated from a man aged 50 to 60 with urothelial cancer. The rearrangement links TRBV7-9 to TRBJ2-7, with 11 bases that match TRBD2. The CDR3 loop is CASSRILAGESYEQYF. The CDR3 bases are TGTGCCAGCAGCCGAATACTAGCGGGAGAGTCCTACGAGCAGTACTTC.